Each of the 13 T cell receptor beta chains below was sequenced from the same sample in a study of Graves' ophthalmopathy and Graves' hyperthyroidism. RNA served as the template for amplifying TCR beta CDR3 regions. The workflow started with a first-round RT-PCR run with HTBI primers and then moved on to a second-round multiplex PCR. TCRdb itself ran the multiplex PCR reads through MiXCR, one entry per CDR3 protein. Of about 600,000 distinct CDR3 sequences listed, approximately 35% were seen once; the top ten hold 3.5% to 4.5%. Specimen: peripheral blood or thyroid tissue (not recorded which). These receptors all stem from an adult man with Graves' hyperthyroidism.

With regard to this clonotype: It may be a read error: a sequence one base away is much more abundant. CDR3 nucleotide sequence: TGTGCCAGCAGCTTTCGACGGAGCACTGAAGCTTTCTTT. This codes for CASSFRRSTEAFF. The chain carries TRBV7-8 and TRBJ1-1; D is unresolved. CDR3 length equals 13 residues. V was pared by 3 bases and J by 4 bases, with 9 bases between. Germline V CDR1 and CDR2: SGHVS, FQNEAQ.

This sequence joins TRBV15 and TRBJ2-7, with D perhaps matching TRBD1 (6 bases). This CDR3 comprises 14 residues. Germline CDR1 reads LNHNV; CDR2 reads YYDKDF (reference sequence). V was clipped by 1 base and J by 9 bases, with 16 bases between them. CDR3 region: CATSRGAGAGWQYF. CDR3 DNA sequence: TGTGCCACCAGCAGAGGGGCAGGGGCGGGCTGGCAGTACTTC. The whole variable domain, remainder taken from reference TRBV15 and TRBJ2-7, is DAMVIQNPRYQVTQFGKPVTLSCSQTLNHNVMYWYQQKSSQAPKLLFHYYDKDFNNEADTPDNFQSRRPNTSFCFLDIRSPGLGDTAMYLCATSRGAGAGWQYFGPGTRLTVT.

This clonotype was recorded a few times. This chain links TRBV20-1 with TRBJ2-3; 10 nucleotides align to TRBD1. This CDR3 comprises 17 residues. Trimming removed 3 bases from V and 2 bases from J; junction bases left unmatched: 11. The V gene's germline CDR1 is DFQATT and CDR2 SNEGSKA (reference sequence). DNA for the CDR3: TGCAGTGCTAGTGATCGTGGGACAGGGGCGATCACAGATACGCAGTATTTT. The encoded protein is CSASDRGTGAITDTQYF.

This clonotype was seen many times. This CDR3 is CASSDPRGASNQPQHF. The DNA for the CDR3 is TGTGCCAGCAGTGACCCCCGGGGGGCTAGCAATCAGCCCCAGCATTTT. The V gene is TRBV6-1, the J gene TRBJ1-5; perhaps TRBD1 as D (6 bases). Trimming removed 3 bases from V and 0 bases from J, with 12 bases in between. This CDR3 spans 16 amino acids. Germline CDR1 is MNHNS and CDR2 is SASEGT.

About this clonotype itself: It may be a read error: a sequence one base away is much more abundant. This chain links TRBV7-7 with TRBJ2-2, with a tentative D call TRBD2 (6 bases). Germline CDR1 is SSHAT and CDR2 is FNYEAQ (reference sequence). The CDR3 sequence is 15 residues long. The CDR3 sequence: CASSIGGTGTGELFF. The CDR3 DNA follows: TGTGCTAGCAGCATAGGAGGGACGGGTACCGGGGAGCTGTTTTTT.

The rearrangement joins TRBV24-1 to TRBJ2-2; no firm D call. The CDR3 length is 13 residues. The V and J ends lost 4 bases and 6 bases respectively, with 8 bases between them. The V gene's germline CDR1 is KGHDR and CDR2 SFDVKD. This chain's CDR3 is CATSEGIAGELFF. The CDR3, as DNA: TGTGCCACCAGTGAAGGGATAGCCGGGGAGCTGTTTTTT.

The chain is built from TRBV28 and TRBJ1-6; D not resolved. This CDR3 is 14 amino acids long. Germline V gene data show CDR1 as MDHEN and CDR2 as SYDVKM. Trimming took 4 bases from V and 9 from J, leaving 13 bases between them. CDR3 nucleotides: TGTGCCAGCAGTTCGGAGGGTTGGAGTTCACCCCTCCACTTT. It translates to CASSSEGWSSPLHF.

This clonotype appeared a few times. The V call is TRBV12-3 or TRBV12-4, the J call TRBJ1-4; D remains unclear. The CDR3 loop spans 14 amino acids. Trimming took 3 bases from V and 8 from J, leaving 13 bases between them. CDR3 amino acids: CASSFAGSGEKLFF. The CDR3 region has the DNA TGTGCCAGCAGTTTCGCGGGGTCGGGGGAAAAACTGTTTTTT.

V usage is TRBV12-3 or TRBV12-4 and J usage is TRBJ1-6, with TRBD1 matching 8 bases. CDR3 length equals 15 residues. Trimming cost V 7 bases and J 10 bases; bases outside gene matches: 12. DNA of the CDR3: TGTGCCAGCAACAGCCCCCAGGGGGCTAAATCACCCCTCCACTTT. It specifies CASNSPQGAKSPLHF.

This clonotype was seen many times. The chain links TRBV12-3 or TRBV12-4 to TRBJ1-4; TRBD1 is a possible D gene (5 bases). The CDR3 consists of 15 residues. V was cut by 4 bases and J by 7 bases, with 16 bases left in between. The DNA for the CDR3 is TGTGCCAGCAGTTCAGCTGTGGGGCCAGGTGAAAAACTGTTTTTT. It is translated as CASSSAVGPGEKLFF.

The table lists this clonotype with many counts. The chain combines TRBV7-3 with TRBJ2-7, with D perhaps assigned TRBD1 or TRBD2 (5 bases each). Trimming took off 4 bases at V and 0 bases at J, with 7 bases between the two ends. Germline CDR1 and CDR2: SGHTA and FQGTGA. CDR3 length: 13 residues. The CDR3 region has the DNA TGTGCCAGCAGCTACGGGACCTCCTACGAGCAGTACTTC. Encoded protein: CASSYGTSYEQYF.

In its sample, this clonotype was seen many times. This chain joins TRBV5-8 and TRBJ2-5; D tentatively reads TRBD1 or TRBD2 (7 bases each). The V and J ends lost 4 bases and 4 bases respectively, with 14 bases between them. From germline, CDR1 is SGHTS and CDR2 YDEGEE. This CDR3 comprises 14 residues. CDR3 coding DNA: TGTGCCAGCAGCGCAGGGGGGGTCAGAGAGACCCAGTACTTC. Translating gives CASSAGGVRETQYF.

This clonotype was found a few times. V gene TRBV20-1 combines with J gene TRBJ1-1; D possibly corresponds to TRBD1 (5 bases). Trimming removed 3 bases from V and 4 bases from J, with 9 bases in between. Germline CDR1 is DFQATT and CDR2 is SNEGSKA (reference sequence). The CDR3 is 12 amino acids. This CDR3 reads CSAREDSTEAFF. In nucleotides, the CDR3 is TGCAGTGCTAGGGAAGACAGCACTGAAGCTTTCTTT.